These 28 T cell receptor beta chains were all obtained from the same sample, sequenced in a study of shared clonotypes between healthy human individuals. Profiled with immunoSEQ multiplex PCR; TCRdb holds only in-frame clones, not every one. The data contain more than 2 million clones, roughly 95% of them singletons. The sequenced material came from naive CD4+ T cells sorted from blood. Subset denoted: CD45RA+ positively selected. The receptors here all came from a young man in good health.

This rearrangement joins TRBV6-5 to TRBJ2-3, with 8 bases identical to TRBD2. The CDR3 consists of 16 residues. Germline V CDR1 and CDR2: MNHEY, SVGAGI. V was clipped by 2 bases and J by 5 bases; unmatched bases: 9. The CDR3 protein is CASSYTGTSPRDTQYF. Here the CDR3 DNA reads TGTGCCAGCAGTTACACCGGGACTAGTCCGAGAGATACGCAGTATTTT.

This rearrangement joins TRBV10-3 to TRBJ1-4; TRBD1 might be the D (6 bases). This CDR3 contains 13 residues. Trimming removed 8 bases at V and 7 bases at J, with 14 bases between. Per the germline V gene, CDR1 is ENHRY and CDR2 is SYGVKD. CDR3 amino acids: CAIREGTTEKLFF. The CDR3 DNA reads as TGTGCCATCCGAGAGGGGACAACTGAAAAACTGTTTTTT.

The CDR3 protein is CASGLGPYEQYF. The DNA for the CDR3 is TGTGCCAGCGGCCTAGGACCCTACGAGCAGTACTTC. This chain connects TRBV28 to TRBJ2-7; D is unclear. The CDR3 totals 12 residues. Germline assignment: CDR1 MDHEN and CDR2 SYDVKM. Trimming removed 8 bases at V and 2 bases at J, with 10 bases between.

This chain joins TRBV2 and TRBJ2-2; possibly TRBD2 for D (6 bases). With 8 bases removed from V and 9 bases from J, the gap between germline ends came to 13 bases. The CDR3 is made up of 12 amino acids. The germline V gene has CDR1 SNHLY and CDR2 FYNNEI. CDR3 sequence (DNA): TGTGCCAGCCACCCGGGAGAACGGGAGCTGTTTTTT. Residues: CASHPGERELFF.

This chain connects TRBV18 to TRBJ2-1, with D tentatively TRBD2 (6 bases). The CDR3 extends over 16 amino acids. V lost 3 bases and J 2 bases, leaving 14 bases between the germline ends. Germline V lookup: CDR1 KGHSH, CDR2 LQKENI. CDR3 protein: CASSPPLRGAYNEQFF. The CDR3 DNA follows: TGTGCCAGCTCACCCCCTTTGCGGGGAGCCTACAATGAGCAGTTCTTC. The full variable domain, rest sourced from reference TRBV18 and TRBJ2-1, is NAGVMQNPRHLVRRRGQEARLRCSPMKGHSHVYWYRQLPEEGLKFMVYLQKENIIDESGMPKERFSAEFPKEGPSILRIQQVVRGDSAAYFCASSPPLRGAYNEQFFGPGTRLTVL.

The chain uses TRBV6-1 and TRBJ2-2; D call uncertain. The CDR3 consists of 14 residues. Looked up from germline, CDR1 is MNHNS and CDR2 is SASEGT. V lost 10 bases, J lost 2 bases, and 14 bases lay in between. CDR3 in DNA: TGTGCCACAGCAAAACCAAGAAACACCGGGGAGCTGTTTTTT. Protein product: CATAKPRNTGELFF.

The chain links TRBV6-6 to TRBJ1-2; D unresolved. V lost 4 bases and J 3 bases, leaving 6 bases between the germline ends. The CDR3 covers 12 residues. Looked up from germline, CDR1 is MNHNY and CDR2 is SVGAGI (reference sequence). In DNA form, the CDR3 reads TGTGCCAGCAGTTTCCCGGACTATGGCTACACCTTC. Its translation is CASSFPDYGYTF.

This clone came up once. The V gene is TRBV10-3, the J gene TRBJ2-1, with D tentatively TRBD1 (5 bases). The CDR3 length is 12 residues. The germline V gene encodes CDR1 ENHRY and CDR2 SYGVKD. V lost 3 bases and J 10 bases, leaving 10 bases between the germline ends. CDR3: CAISEQVREQFF. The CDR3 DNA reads TGTGCCATCAGTGAACAGGTCCGCGAGCAGTTCTTC.

The CDR3 here is CASSFPALVDSPLHF. CDR3 in DNA: TGTGCCAGCAGTTTCCCGGCCCTGGTAGACTCACCCCTCCACTTT. The V gene is TRBV28, the J gene TRBJ1-6, with D unclear. Germline V lookup: CDR1 MDHEN, CDR2 SYDVKM. Trimming cost V 3 bases and J 10 bases, with 16 bases left between them. The CDR3 extends over 15 amino acids.

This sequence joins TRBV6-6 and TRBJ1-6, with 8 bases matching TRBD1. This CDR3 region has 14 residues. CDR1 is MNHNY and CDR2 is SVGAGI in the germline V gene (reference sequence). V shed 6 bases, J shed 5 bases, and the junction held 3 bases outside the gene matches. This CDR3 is CASREGQDNSPLHF. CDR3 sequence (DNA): TGTGCCAGCAGAGAGGGACAGGATAATTCACCCCTCCACTTT.

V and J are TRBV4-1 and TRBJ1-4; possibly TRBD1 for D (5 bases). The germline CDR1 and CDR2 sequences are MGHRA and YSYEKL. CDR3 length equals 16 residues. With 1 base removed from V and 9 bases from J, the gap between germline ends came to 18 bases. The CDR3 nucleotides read TGCGCCAGCAGCCAAGTATCCGGGGGGATGGGGAAAAAACTGTTTTTT. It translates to CASSQVSGGMGKKLFF.

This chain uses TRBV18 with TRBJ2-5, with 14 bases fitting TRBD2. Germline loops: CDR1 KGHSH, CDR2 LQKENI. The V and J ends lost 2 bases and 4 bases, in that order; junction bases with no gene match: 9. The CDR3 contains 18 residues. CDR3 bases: TGTGCCAGCTCACCAATCGGGGGGACTAGCGGGAGTCTAGAGACCCAGTACTTC. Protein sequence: CASSPIGGTSGSLETQYF.

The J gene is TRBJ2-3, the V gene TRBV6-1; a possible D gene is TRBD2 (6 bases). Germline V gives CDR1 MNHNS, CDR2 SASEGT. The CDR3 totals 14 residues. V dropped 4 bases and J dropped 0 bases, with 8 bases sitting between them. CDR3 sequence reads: CASSGRGSTDTQYF. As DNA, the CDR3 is TGTGCCAGCAGTGGACGGGGGAGCACAGATACGCAGTATTTT.

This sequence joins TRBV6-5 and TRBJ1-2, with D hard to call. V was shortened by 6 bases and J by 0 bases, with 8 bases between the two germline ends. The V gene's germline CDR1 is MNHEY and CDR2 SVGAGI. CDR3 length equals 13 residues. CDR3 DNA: TGTGCCAGCAGACCGTCCCCTAACTATGGCTACACCTTC. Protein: CASRPSPNYGYTF.

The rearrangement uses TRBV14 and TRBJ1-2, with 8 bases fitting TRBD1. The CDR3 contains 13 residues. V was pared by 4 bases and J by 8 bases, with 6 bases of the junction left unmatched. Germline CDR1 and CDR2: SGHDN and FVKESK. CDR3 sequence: CASSLTGERGYTF. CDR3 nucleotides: TGTGCCAGCAGCCTGACAGGGGAGAGAGGCTACACCTTC.

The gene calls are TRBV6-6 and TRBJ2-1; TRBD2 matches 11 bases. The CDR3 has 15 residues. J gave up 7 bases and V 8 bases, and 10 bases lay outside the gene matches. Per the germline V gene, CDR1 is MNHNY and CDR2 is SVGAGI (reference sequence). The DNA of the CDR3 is TGTGCCAGCGTTCACGGACTAGCGGGTATAAATGAGCAGTTCTTC. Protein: CASVHGLAGINEQFF.

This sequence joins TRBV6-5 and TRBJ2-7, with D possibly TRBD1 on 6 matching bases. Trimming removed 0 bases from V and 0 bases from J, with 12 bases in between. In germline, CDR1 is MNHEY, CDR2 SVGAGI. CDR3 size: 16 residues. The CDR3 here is CASSYSARGASYEQYF. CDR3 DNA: TGTGCCAGCAGTTACTCGGCCAGGGGCGCCTCCTACGAGCAGTACTTC.

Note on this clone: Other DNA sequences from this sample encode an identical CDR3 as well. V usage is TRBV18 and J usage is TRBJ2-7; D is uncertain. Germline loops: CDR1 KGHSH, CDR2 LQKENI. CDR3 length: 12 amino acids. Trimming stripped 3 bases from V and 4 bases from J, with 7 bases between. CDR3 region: CASSPDPYEQYF. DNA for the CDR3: TGTGCCAGCTCACCGGATCCTTACGAGCAGTACTTC.

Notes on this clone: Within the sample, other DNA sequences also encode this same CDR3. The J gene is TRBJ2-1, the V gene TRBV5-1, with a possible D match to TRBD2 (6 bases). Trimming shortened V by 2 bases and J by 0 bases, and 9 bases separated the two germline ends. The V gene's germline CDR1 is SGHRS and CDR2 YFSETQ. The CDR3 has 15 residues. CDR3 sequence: CASSFRDSSYNEQFF. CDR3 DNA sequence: TGCGCCAGCAGCTTCCGGGACTCCTCCTACAATGAGCAGTTCTTC.

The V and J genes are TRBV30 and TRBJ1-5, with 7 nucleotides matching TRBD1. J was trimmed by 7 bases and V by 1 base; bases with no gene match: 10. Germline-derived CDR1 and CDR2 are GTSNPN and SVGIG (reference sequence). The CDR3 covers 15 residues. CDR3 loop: CAWSDSKQGWQPQHF. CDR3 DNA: TGTGCCTGGAGTGACAGTAAACAGGGGTGGCAGCCCCAGCATTTT.

The DNA of the CDR3 is TGTGCCAGCTCACCACGCCCCCCACAGGGGGCGAGGACAGATACGCAGTATTTT. This sequence encodes CASSPRPPQGARTDTQYF. The rearrangement joins TRBV18 to TRBJ2-3; 9 positions agree with TRBD1. The trim removed 1 base at V and 3 bases at J, leaving 11 bases unmatched. This CDR3 comprises 18 residues. Germline-derived CDR1 and CDR2 are KGHSH and LQKENI.

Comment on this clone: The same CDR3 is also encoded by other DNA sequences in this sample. CDR3 loop: CASSFGGDTQYF. The CDR3 region has the DNA TGTGCCAGCAGCTTTGGGGGAGATACGCAGTATTTT. The chain carries TRBV11-3 and TRBJ2-3, with D perhaps assigned TRBD1 or TRBD2 (5 bases each). The V and J ends lost 3 bases and 5 bases respectively, with 6 bases between them. Germline assignment: CDR1 SGHNT and CDR2 YENEEA. The CDR3 contains 12 residues.

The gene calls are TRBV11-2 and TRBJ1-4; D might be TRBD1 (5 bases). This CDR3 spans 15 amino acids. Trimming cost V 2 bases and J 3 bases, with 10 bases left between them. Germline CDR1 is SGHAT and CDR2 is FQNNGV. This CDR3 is CASSLLQGPNEKLFF. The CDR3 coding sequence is TGTGCCAGCAGCTTACTCCAGGGACCTAATGAAAAACTGTTTTTT. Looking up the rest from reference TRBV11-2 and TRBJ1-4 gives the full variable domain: EAGVAQSPRYKIIEKRQSVAFWCNPISGHATLYWYQQILGQGPKLLIQFQNNGVVDDSQLPKDRFSAERLKGVDSTLKIQPAKLEDSAVYLCASSLLQGPNEKLFFGSGTQLSVL.

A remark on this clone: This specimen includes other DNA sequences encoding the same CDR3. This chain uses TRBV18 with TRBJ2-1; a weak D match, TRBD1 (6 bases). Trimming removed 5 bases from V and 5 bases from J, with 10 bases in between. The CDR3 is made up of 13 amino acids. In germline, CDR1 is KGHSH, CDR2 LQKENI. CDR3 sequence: CASSSNRDNEQFF. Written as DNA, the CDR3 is TGTGCCAGCTCATCTAACAGGGACAATGAGCAGTTCTTC. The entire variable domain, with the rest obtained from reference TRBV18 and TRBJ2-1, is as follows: NAGVMQNPRHLVRRRGQEARLRCSPMKGHSHVYWYRQLPEEGLKFMVYLQKENIIDESGMPKERFSAEFPKEGPSILRIQQVVRGDSAAYFCASSSNRDNEQFFGPGTRLTVL.

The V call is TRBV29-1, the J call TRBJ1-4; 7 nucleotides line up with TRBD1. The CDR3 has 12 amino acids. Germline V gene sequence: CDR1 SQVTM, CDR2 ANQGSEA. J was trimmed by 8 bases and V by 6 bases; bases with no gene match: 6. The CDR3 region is CSVNRGGEKLFF. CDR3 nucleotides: TGCAGCGTAAACAGGGGAGGGGAAAAACTGTTTTTT.

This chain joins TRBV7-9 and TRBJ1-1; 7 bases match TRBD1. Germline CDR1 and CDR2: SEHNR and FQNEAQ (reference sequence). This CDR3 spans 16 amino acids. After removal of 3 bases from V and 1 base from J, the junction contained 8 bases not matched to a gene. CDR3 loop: CASSLGQGGTNTEAFF. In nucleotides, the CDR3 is TGTGCCAGCAGCTTGGGGCAGGGGGGAACGAACACTGAAGCTTTCTTT.

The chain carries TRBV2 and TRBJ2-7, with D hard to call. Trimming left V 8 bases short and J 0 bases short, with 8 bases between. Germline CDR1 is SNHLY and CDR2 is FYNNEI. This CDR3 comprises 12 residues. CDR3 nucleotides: TGTGCCAGCCTGGACCACTCCTACGAGCAGTACTTC. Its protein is CASLDHSYEQYF.

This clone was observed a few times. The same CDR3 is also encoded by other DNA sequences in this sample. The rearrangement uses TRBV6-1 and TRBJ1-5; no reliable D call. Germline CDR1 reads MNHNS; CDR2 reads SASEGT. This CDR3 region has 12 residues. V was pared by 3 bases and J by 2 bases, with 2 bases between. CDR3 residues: CASSEGNQPQHF. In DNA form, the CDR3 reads TGTGCCAGCAGTGAGGGCAATCAGCCCCAGCATTTT.